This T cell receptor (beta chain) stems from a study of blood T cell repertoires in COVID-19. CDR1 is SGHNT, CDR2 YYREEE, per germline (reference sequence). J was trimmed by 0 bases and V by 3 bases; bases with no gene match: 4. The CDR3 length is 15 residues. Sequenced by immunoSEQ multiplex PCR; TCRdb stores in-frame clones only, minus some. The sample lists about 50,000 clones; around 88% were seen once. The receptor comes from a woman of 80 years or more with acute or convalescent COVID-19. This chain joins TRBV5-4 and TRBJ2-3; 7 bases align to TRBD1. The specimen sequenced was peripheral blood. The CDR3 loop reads CASSSGTASTDTQYF. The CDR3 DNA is TGTGCCAGCAGCTCGGGGACAGCTAGCACAGATACGCAGTATTTT.